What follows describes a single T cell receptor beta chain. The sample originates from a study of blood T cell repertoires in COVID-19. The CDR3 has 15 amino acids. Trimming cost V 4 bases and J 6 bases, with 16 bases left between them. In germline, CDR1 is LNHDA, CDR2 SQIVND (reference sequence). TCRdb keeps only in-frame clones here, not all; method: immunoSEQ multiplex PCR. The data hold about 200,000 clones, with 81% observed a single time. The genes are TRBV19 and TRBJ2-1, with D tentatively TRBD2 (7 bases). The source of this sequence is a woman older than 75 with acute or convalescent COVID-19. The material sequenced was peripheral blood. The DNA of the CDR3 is TGTGCCAGTAGTAATTGGGGGGGGGCTGTCAATGAGCAGTTCTTC. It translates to CASSNWGGAVNEQFF.